This T cell receptor (beta chain) was captured by sequencing in a study of regulatory T cells in long-lasting Graves disease. There are 15 residues in the CDR3. Germline V lookup: CDR1 SGHRS, CDR2 YFSETQ. The ends lost 4 bases at V and 4 bases at J; junction bases unmatched: 5. The time point denotes: persistent/refractory GD, antithyroid drugs over 5 years with positive TRAb. Preparation of the TCR library used RNA extracted from PBMCs. According to the study, TCR beta libraries were built with iRepertoire HTBI primers and CDR3-region Arm-PCR. A single record per CDR3 protein comes from TCRdb applying MiXCR to the multiplex PCR reads. Of 250,000 to 300,000 distinct CDR3 sequences in the sample, under 25% were seen once.

This chain connects TRBV5-1 to TRBJ2-1; TRBD2 aligns across 10 bases. The sample was peripheral blood mononuclear cells (PBMCs), taken when the disease was refractory, from a patient treated with antithyroid drugs. The sequence derives from a female donor with Graves disease. In nucleotides, the CDR3 is TGCGCCAGCAGCACCGGGACTAGCGCTTACAATGAGCAGTTCTTC. It translates to CASSTGTSAYNEQFF.